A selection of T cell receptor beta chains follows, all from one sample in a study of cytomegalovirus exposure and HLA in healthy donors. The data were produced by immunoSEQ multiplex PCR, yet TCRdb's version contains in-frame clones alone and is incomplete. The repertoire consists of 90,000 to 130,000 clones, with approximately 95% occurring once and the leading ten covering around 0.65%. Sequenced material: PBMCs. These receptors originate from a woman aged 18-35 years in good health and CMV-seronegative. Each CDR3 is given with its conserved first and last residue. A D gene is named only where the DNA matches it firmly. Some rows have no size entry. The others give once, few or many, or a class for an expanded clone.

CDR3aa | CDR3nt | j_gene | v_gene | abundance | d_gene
CASSVAGWTGSHTEAFF | TGTGCCAGCAGCGTAGCCGGATGGACAGGGTCCCACACTGAAGCTTTCTTT | TRBJ1-1 | TRBV9 | . | TRBD1
CASSGGLAGYQETQYF | TGTGCCAGCAGTGGGGGACTAGCGGGGTACCAAGAGACCCAGTACTTC | TRBJ2-5 | TRBV2 | . | TRBD2
CASSAGGRQETQYF | TGTGCCAGCAGCGCAGGGGGGCGCCAAGAGACCCAGTACTTC | TRBJ2-5 | TRBV6-1 | . | .
CASNPTRRLEQFF | TGTGCCAGCAACCCCACCCGGCGGCTGGAGCAGTTCTTC | TRBJ2-1 | TRBV7-2 | . | .
CASSTGTGSGRTNYGYTF | TGTGCCAGCTCTACGGGAACAGGGAGCGGAAGAACTAACTATGGCTACACCTTC | TRBJ1-2 | TRBV18 | . | .
CASSPRGGTIHEQYF | TGCGCCAGCAGCCCCAGGGGAGGGACTATTCACGAGCAGTACTTC | TRBJ2-7 | TRBV5-1 | . | .
CASSGTGVGSGANVLTF | TGCGCCAGCAGCGGGACAGGGGTCGGCTCTGGGGCCAACGTCCTGACTTTC | TRBJ2-6 | TRBV5-1 | . | TRBD1
CASSLVAGDDNEQFF | TGTGCCAGCAGCTTGGTAGCGGGGGACGACAATGAGCAGTTCTTC | TRBJ2-1 | TRBV5-4 | . | TRBD2
CASSATGGYEQYF | TGTGCCAGCAGCGCGACAGGGGGATACGAGCAGTACTTC | TRBJ2-7 | TRBV7-9 | . | TRBD1
CSVEGQDTEAFF | TGCAGCGTTGAAGGTCAGGACACTGAAGCTTTCTTT | TRBJ1-1 | TRBV29-1 | . | .
CASSIEGTGSNQPQHF | TGTGCCAGTAGTATAGAGGGGACAGGGAGCAATCAGCCCCAGCATTTT | TRBJ1-5 | TRBV19 | . | TRBD1
CASSLDGQDSYNSPLHF | TGTGCCAGCAGCTTAGACGGACAAGACTCCTATAATTCACCCCTCCACTTT | TRBJ1-6 | TRBV7-2 | . | .
CASKPTGSQPQHF | TGTGCCAGCAAACCGACAGGGTCTCAGCCCCAGCATTTT | TRBJ1-5 | TRBV28 | . | TRBD1
CASTTPGGPRDEQFF | TGTGCCAGTACCACTCCCGGGGGGCCAAGGGATGAGCAGTTCTTC | TRBJ2-1 | TRBV19 | . | .
CASRSTGEGHEQFF | TGTGCCAGCAGATCGACAGGGGAAGGGCATGAGCAGTTCTTC | TRBJ2-1 | TRBV28 | . | TRBD1
CASSFKSSYNSPLHF | TGTGCCAGCAGTTTCAAGAGCTCCTATAATTCACCCCTCCACTTT | TRBJ1-6 | TRBV27 | . | .
CASSSADRGPYNEQFF | TGTGCCAGCAGTTCCGCGGACAGGGGACCCTACAATGAGCAGTTCTTC | TRBJ2-1 | TRBV27 | . | TRBD1
CASSYRWGDGYTF | TGTGCCAGCAGTTACAGGTGGGGGGATGGCTACACCTTC | TRBJ1-2 | TRBV6-5 | . | .
CASSQTVIQGTEAFF | TGCGCCAGCAGCCAAACAGTCATTCAGGGCACTGAAGCTTTCTTT | TRBJ1-1 | TRBV4-1 | . | .
CASSLIGAGAGSTDTQYF | TGCGCCAGCAGCTTGATTGGGGCGGGCGCGGGGAGCACAGATACGCAGTATTTT | TRBJ2-3 | TRBV5-1 | . | .
CASSQARGQGLSQNEQFF | TGCGCCAGCAGCCAAGCACGAGGTCAGGGCCTCAGTCAAAATGAGCAGTTCTTC | TRBJ2-1 | TRBV4-3 | . | .
CASSPPGQGANTIYF | TGTGCCAGCTCACCACCGGGACAGGGGGCAAACACCATATATTTT | TRBJ1-3 | TRBV18 | once | TRBD1
CAISQLRLRPGNEQFF | TGTGCCATCAGCCAATTGAGACTACGGCCGGGCAATGAGCAGTTCTTC | TRBJ2-1 | TRBV10-3 | . | .
CASSVEGVGTEAFF | TGTGCCAGCAGCGTAGAGGGGGTGGGGACTGAAGCTTTCTTT | TRBJ1-1 | TRBV9 | . | .
CSVGASLLAGGETQYF | TGCAGCGTTGGCGCCTCTCTTCTAGCGGGGGGAGAGACCCAGTACTTC | TRBJ2-5 | TRBV29-1 | . | TRBD2
CASREDRVANEQFF | TGTGCCAGCAGGGAGGACAGGGTGGCGAATGAGCAGTTCTTC | TRBJ2-1 | TRBV2 | . | TRBD1
CASSLTGRNTEAFF | TGCGCCAGCAGCTTGACAGGTCGGAACACTGAAGCTTTCTTT | TRBJ1-1 | TRBV5-1 | . | .
CASSETGGVGNTIYF | TGTGCCAGCAGTGAAACAGGGGGCGTTGGAAACACCATATATTTT | TRBJ1-3 | TRBV6-1 | once | TRBD1
CASINGGGGRRYTF | TGTGCCAGCATTAATGGCGGGGGCGGTCGGCGCTACACCTTC | TRBJ1-2 | TRBV28 | once | .
CSARDEQYF | TGCAGTGCGAGGGACGAGCAGTACTTC | TRBJ2-7 | TRBV20-1 | . | .
CASSQNLGTLDYGYTF | TGTGCCAGCAGCCAAAATTTAGGGACTCTGGACTATGGCTACACCTTC | TRBJ1-2 | TRBV4-2 | . | .
CASSPTTASGNTIYF | TGTGCCAGCAGCCCGACGACAGCCTCTGGAAACACCATATATTTT | TRBJ1-3 | TRBV7-8 | . | .
CASSYGPGANYGYTF | TGTGCCAGCAGTTACGGCCCGGGAGCTAACTATGGCTACACCTTC | TRBJ1-2 | TRBV6-5 | . | .